Below, 26 T cell receptor beta chains from the same sample are listed, as sequenced in a study of cytotoxic CD8 clonotypes in ibrutinib-treated CLL. TCRdb's copy holds only in-frame clones and misses some; the assay was immunoSEQ multiplex PCR. The sample gives approximately 74,000 clones, 80% of which show up once; roughly 8% is in the top ten. This sample comprised PBMCs, obtained at disease progression, from a patient treated with ibrutinib. Receptors were obtained from a human donor with chronic lymphocytic leukemia.

This chain links TRBV9 with TRBJ1-2; D not resolved. The CDR3 runs 13 residues. CDR1 is SGDLS, CDR2 YYNGEE, per germline. V lost 0 bases and J 8 bases, leaving 11 bases between the germline ends. The CDR3 bases are TGTGCCAGCAGCGTAGTAGGGCGCTGGGGCTACACCTTC. It codes for CASSVVGRWGYTF.

This clone was observed a single time. J is TRBJ2-5 and V is TRBV5-6; 8 nucleotides line up with TRBD1. V dropped 4 bases and J dropped 5; count of bases not matched to a gene: 13. The CDR3 spans 16 residues. The germline V gene has CDR1 SGHDT and CDR2 YYEEEE. This CDR3 is CASSPWTGFIRETQYF. CDR3 bases: TGTGCCAGCAGCCCCTGGACAGGGTTCATTCGCGAGACCCAGTACTTC.

The CDR3 here is CASSKVRGQGDTEAFF. CDR3 DNA: TGTGCCAGCAGCAAAGTCAGGGGACAGGGCGACACTGAAGCTTTCTTT. The V call is TRBV21-1, the J call TRBJ1-1; the table's D call of TRBD1 was not tested on the DNA. TRBV21-1 is a known pseudogene. The CDR3 extends over 16 amino acids.

The chain couples TRBV15 to TRBJ2-5; D gene uncertain. Trimming pared 5 bases from V and 0 bases from J, leaving 4 bases between. The CDR3 is 12 residues long. Germline V gene sequence: CDR1 LNHNV, CDR2 YYDKDF (reference sequence). This chain's CDR3 is CATSSNQETQYF. In DNA, the CDR3 is TGTGCCACCAGCTCAAACCAAGAGACCCAGTACTTC. Together with reference TRBV15 and TRBJ2-5, the CDR3 gives the full variable domain: DAMVIQNPRYQVTQFGKPVTLSCSQTLNHNVMYWYQQKSSQAPKLLFHYYDKDFNNEADTPDNFQSRRPNTSFCFLDIRSPGLGDTAMYLCATSSNQETQYFGPGTRLLVL.

A few counts support this clone. Written as DNA, the CDR3 is TGTGCCAGCAGCTTAGATAGGTCAGCTGAAGCTTTCTTT. This sequence encodes CASSLDRSAEAFF. This rearrangement joins TRBV11-2 to TRBJ1-1; no firm D call. From germline, CDR1 is SGHAT and CDR2 FQNNGV. V shed 0 bases and J shed 6 bases, with 8 bases lying between them. The CDR3 contains 13 residues.

The gene calls are TRBV5-1 and TRBJ1-5, with TRBD1 identical over 11 bases. Germline V gives CDR1 SGHRS, CDR2 YFSETQ. Losses at the gene ends were 4 bases for V and 5 bases for J; bases not matched to a gene: 5. This CDR3 spans 15 amino acids. In DNA form, the CDR3 reads TGCGCCAGCAGCCCCGCGGGACAGGGGGATCAGCCCCAGCATTTT. This encodes CASSPAGQGDQPQHF.

This chain connects TRBV5-1 to TRBJ2-3; D is unclear. With 0 bases removed from V and 3 bases from J, the gap between germline ends came to 8 bases. From germline, CDR1 is SGHRS and CDR2 YFSETQ. The CDR3 covers 14 residues. CDR3 sequence reads: CASSLGHPTDTQYF. The CDR3, as DNA: TGCGCCAGCAGCTTGGGGCATCCTACAGATACGCAGTATTTT.

V is TRBV18 and J is TRBJ1-3; a possible D gene is TRBD1 (6 bases). V was clipped by 3 bases and J by 2 bases, with 8 bases between them. The CDR3 has 14 amino acids. The germline CDR1 and CDR2 sequences are KGHSH and LQKENI. The CDR3 loop reads CASSPTGAGNTIYF. The CDR3 coding sequence is TGTGCCAGCTCACCGACAGGCGCTGGAAACACCATATATTTT.

This clone has just a few counts. This rearrangement joins TRBV27 to TRBJ1-5; D is undetermined. The germline CDR1 and CDR2 sequences are MNHEY and SMNVEV (reference sequence). This CDR3 contains 16 residues. V was clipped by 6 bases and J by 4 bases, with 19 bases between them. The CDR3 region is CASSHLPRTENQPQHF. The CDR3, as DNA: TGTGCCAGCAGCCACCTGCCGAGGACGGAGAATCAGCCCCAGCATTTT.

CDR3 residues: CASSLRQETQYF. CDR3 in DNA: TGTGCCAGCAGCTTGCGTCAAGAGACCCAGTACTTC. The rearrangement uses TRBV2 and TRBJ2-5; D is unclear. The CDR3 has 12 amino acids. Trimming left V 6 bases short and J 2 bases short, with 7 bases between. Looked up from germline, CDR1 is SNHLY and CDR2 is FYNNEI. The variable domain in full, with the rest retrieved from reference TRBV2 and TRBJ2-5, is EPEVTQTPSHQVTQMGQEVILRCVPISNHLYFYWYRQILGQKVEFLVSFYNNEISEKSEIFDDQFSVERPDGSNFTLKIRSTKLEDSAMYFCASSLRQETQYFGPGTRLLVL.

This sequence joins TRBV6-6 and TRBJ1-2; perhaps TRBD1 as D (5 bases). Trimming took 4 bases from V and 8 from J, leaving 11 bases between them. CDR1 and CDR2 (germline): MNHNY, SVGAGI (reference sequence). This CDR3 comprises 12 residues. The CDR3 bases are TGTGCCAGCAGTTTACCGCAGGGAGGCTACACCTTC. This gives the protein CASSLPQGGYTF.

The V gene is TRBV5-1, the J gene TRBJ2-7, with TRBD1 matching 10 bases. CDR1 SGHRS and CDR2 YFSETQ come from the germline V gene. This CDR3 has 14 residues. J lost 6 bases, V lost 3 bases, and 6 bases had no gene match. For the CDR3, the DNA is TGCGCCAGCAGCTGGGACAGGGGTTCTTCCGAGCAGTACTTC. As protein: CASSWDRGSSEQYF.

This chain uses TRBV30 with TRBJ2-7, with a tentative D call TRBD2 (5 bases). This CDR3 region has 14 residues. The V gene lost 3 bases and the J gene lost 1 base, with 13 bases spanning the gap. Germline V gene sequence: CDR1 GTSNPN, CDR2 SVGIG (reference sequence). The CDR3 DNA sequence: TGTGCCTGGAGACGACGACGGACTTCCTACGAGCAGTACTTC. This sequence encodes CAWRRRRTSYEQYF.

The chain combines TRBV6-5 with TRBJ2-3; TRBD2 might be the D (5 bases). Trimming stripped 6 bases from V and 8 bases from J, with 15 bases between. CDR3 length equals 13 residues. Germline-derived CDR1 and CDR2 are MNHEY and SVGAGI. For the CDR3, the DNA is TGTGCCAGCAGCCCCCCCAACGGGATTACGCAGTATTTT. Translated, it gives CASSPPNGITQYF.

The chain links TRBV13 to TRBJ2-2, with D perhaps TRBD1 (5 bases). Germline assignment: CDR1 PRHDT and CDR2 FYEKMQ (reference sequence). There are 15 residues in the CDR3. The ends were cut back, 2 bases at V and 5 bases at J, with 12 bases in the middle. The CDR3 loop is CASSLSQGRTGELFF. The CDR3 DNA reads TGTGCCAGCAGCTTAAGTCAGGGTAGGACCGGGGAGCTGTTTTTT.

The rearrangement joins TRBV9 to TRBJ2-5; 12 nucleotides line up with TRBD1. Unmatched junction bases numbered 8, after V lost 3 bases and J lost 5 bases. This CDR3 has 16 residues. Per the germline V gene, CDR1 is SGDLS and CDR2 is YYNGEE. CDR3 coding DNA: TGTGCCAGCAGCGCCCAGGGACAGGGGGCAGGGGAGACCCAGTACTTC. Translation gives CASSAQGQGAGETQYF.

The chain recombines TRBV7-9 with TRBJ1-3; possibly TRBD1 for D (5 bases). Germline CDR1 reads SEHNR; CDR2 reads FQNEAQ (reference sequence). Trimming took 6 bases from V and 3 from J, leaving 15 bases between them. The CDR3 loop spans 15 amino acids. In DNA form, the CDR3 reads TGTGCCAGCAGGAAACTCCAGGGAGGTGGAAACACCATATATTTT. It is translated as CASRKLQGGGNTIYF.

V usage is TRBV23-1 and J usage is TRBJ2-5, with 7 bases lining up with TRBD1. TRBV23-1 is an ORF, and what it does is uncertain. With 0 bases clipped from V and 1 base from J, the junction kept 5 bases outside the gene matches. The CDR3 totals 16 residues. The CDR3 here is CASSQSGTVTQETQYF. Here the CDR3 DNA reads TGCGCCAGCAGTCAATCCGGGACAGTAACCCAAGAGACCCAGTACTTC.

The chain combines TRBV6-6 with TRBJ1-4; 7 bases match TRBD1. This CDR3 has 14 residues. Germline CDR1 MNHNY, CDR2 SVGAGI (reference sequence). V lost 5 bases and J lost 7; bases outside the gene matches: 7. As DNA, the CDR3 is TGTGCCAGCAGTCGCGACAGGGTAACTGAAAAACTGTTTTTT. Translated: CASSRDRVTEKLFF.

This clone was picked up a small number of times. The chain combines TRBV4-1 with TRBJ1-2; no firm D call. The V end lost 1 base, the J end lost 8 bases, and 14 bases lay between the germline ends. Per the germline V gene, CDR1 is MGHRA and CDR2 is YSYEKL. This CDR3 is built from 14 residues. The CDR3 protein is CASSQGLGLGGYTF. CDR3 in DNA: TGCGCCAGCAGCCAAGGTCTGGGCTTGGGGGGCTACACCTTC.

This clone has a handful of counts. V is TRBV6-1 and J is TRBJ1-5; D is uncertain. Germline V lookup: CDR1 MNHNS, CDR2 SASEGT. The CDR3 sequence is 14 residues long. Trimming removed 5 bases from V and 7 bases from J, with 15 bases in between. Here the CDR3 reads CASSSRANNQPQHF. CDR3 bases: TGTGCCAGCAGTAGCCGGGCTAATAACCAGCCCCAGCATTTT.

The sample holds many counts of this clone. J is TRBJ1-3 and V is TRBV7-3; no firm D call. CDR3 size: 18 residues. Germline V CDR1 and CDR2: SGHTA, FQGTGA. Trimming removed 1 base at V and 0 bases at J, with 16 bases between. This CDR3 reads CASSLRPPPASSGNTIYF. CDR3 bases: TGTGCCAGCAGCTTAAGACCCCCACCTGCATCCTCTGGAAACACCATATATTTT. The full variable domain, with the rest looked up from reference TRBV7-3 and TRBJ1-3, is GAGVSQTPSNKVTEKGKYVELRCDPISGHTALYWYRQSLGQGPEFLIYFQGTGAADDSGLPNDRFFAVRPEGSVSTLKIQRTERGDSAVYLCASSLRPPPASSGNTIYFGEGSWLTVV.

This chain uses TRBV11-3 with TRBJ2-3; D gene unclear. Per the germline V gene, CDR1 is SGHNT and CDR2 is YENEEA. The CDR3 is made up of 15 amino acids. V was shortened by 3 bases and J by 2 bases, with 12 bases between the two germline ends. Here the CDR3 DNA reads TGTGCCAGCAGCTTCGACAACAAACCCACAGATACGCAGTATTTT. Translated, it gives CASSFDNKPTDTQYF. The full variable domain, with the rest looked up from reference TRBV11-3 and TRBJ2-3, is EAGVVQSPRYKIIEKKQPVAFWCNPISGHNTLYWYLQNLGQGPELLIRYENEEAVDDSQLPKDRFSAERLKGVDSTLKIQPAELGDSAVYLCASSFDNKPTDTQYFGPGTRLTVL.

The V call is TRBV2, the J call TRBJ2-2; no reliable D call. The V end lost 7 bases, the J end lost 0 bases, and 9 bases lay between the germline ends. The CDR3 consists of 14 residues. Germline V gene data show CDR1 as SNHLY and CDR2 as FYNNEI. The CDR3 bases are TGTGCCAGCAACAGTAACGCGAACACCGGGGAGCTGTTTTTT. The encoded protein is CASNSNANTGELFF.

This clone was seen only a few times. DNA of the CDR3: TGTGCCAGCAGCCTAGCGGGAGGGAACTACAATGAGCAGTTCTTC. This codes for CASSLAGGNYNEQFF. This chain joins TRBV11-3 and TRBJ2-1, with TRBD2 identical over 12 bases. CDR1 and CDR2 (germline): SGHNT, YENEEA. This CDR3 is built from 15 residues. The V gene end was trimmed by 5 bases and the J gene end by 3 bases; junction bases not matched to a gene: 2.

The chain employs TRBV18 and TRBJ1-1; D may be TRBD1 (6 bases). This CDR3 has 14 amino acids. V lost 3 bases, J lost 4 bases, and 12 bases lay in between. Germline-derived CDR1 and CDR2 are KGHSH and LQKENI. This CDR3 is CASSPPGQTTEAFF. CDR3 in DNA: TGTGCCAGCTCACCTCCAGGACAGACCACTGAAGCTTTCTTT.